This T cell receptor beta chain was retrieved from a study of graft-versus-host responses after intestinal transplantation (dated by TCRdb to about 2021). For context, the study as a whole: Recipients received multivisceral, liver-intestinal, or isolated intestinal transplants. Every recipient was given anti-thymocyte globulin induction, followed by approximately 3 years of maintenance tacrolimus and steroids. Bulk TCR-beta CDR3 sequencing was used to track graft-versus-host and host-versus-graft alloreactive T cell clones in the graft, circulation and bone marrow after intestinal transplantation. Alloreactive clones were identified by sequencing pre-transplant mixed lymphocyte reaction products and comparing these products with unstimulated pre-transplant donor and recipient T cells. A cohort of roughly 25 intestinal transplant recipients, including one retransplant, was enrolled, and a few patients lacking pretransplant specimens were excluded. Donor T cell macrochimerism was defined as a peak of at least 4% donor T cells among recipient peripheral blood mononuclear cells. Rather than being sequenced by the commercial service, samples from a few later patients were sequenced in-house on an Illumina MiSeq and processed with MiXCR.

Libraries were prepared through the immunoSEQ multiplex PCR assay. For most patients, genomic DNA was isolated with the Qiagen DNeasy Blood and Tissue Kit and shipped frozen to Adaptive Biotechnologies for TCR sequencing. High-throughput TCR-beta CDR3 sequencing of genomic DNA from most patients was performed by Adaptive Biotechnologies. From the authors' description of their analysis: TCR sequencing data were retrieved from Adaptive's ImmunoSEQ software for about 17 patients, whereas a few other patients were processed with MiXCR and VDJtools. CD4 versus CD8 sorting errors were corrected by removing sequences found in both subsets at a frequency ratio below 5:1. CDR3 nucleotide sequences shared between donor and recipient were removed because the origin of such sequences could not be assigned. Alloreactive clones required at least 2-fold expansion over unstimulated cells and minimum CFSE-low frequency of 0.002% (template counts) or 0.001% (read counts). Clones were considered mappable if detected in sequenced pre-transplant spleen, lymph node, or MLR CFSE-low populations of the donor or recipient. The cumulative frequency of alloreactive clones was calculated as a percentage of all sequences, weighted by copy number. TCRdb holds this immuneACCESS table with in-frame rearrangements only. Some clones are missing; in checked studies, unresolved V genes explain under half, and the rest has no known cause. The DNA was the basis for D and trimming; V, J and clone size are from that table. This sample holds some 14,000 clones; about 28% were observed only once. About 3.9% of the sample is taken by the ten largest.

This clone was observed a few times. No much larger clone exists at a distance of one base, and base qualities are not known. Via the germline V gene (reference sequence), CDR1 is SGHAT and CDR2 FQDESV. V is trimmed back by 5 bases and J by 10 bases, and the junction contains 12 bases that no gene match accounts for. From its cysteine to its phenylalanine, the CDR3 spans 16 amino acids. The kept DNA is CDR3 alone, 48 bases in frame from the first base. Here is what the overall study found, with its caveats: The relatively low number and heterogeneity of intestinal transplant patients limited the conclusions. High GvH to HvG T cell clonal ratios were observed in the allografts of patients with donor T cell macrochimerism. Early after transplant, peak levels of circulating GvH clones were associated with declines in HvG clones. GvH clones were found in recipient bone marrow, and some of the GvH clones appeared earlier in ileal mucosa or blood, which is consistent with an intestinal mucosal origin.

Explained via the paper, the time point label denotes: cells obtained before transplantation from donor or recipient. Mixed lymphocyte reactions plated 200,000 CFSE-labeled pre-transplant responders with 200,000 irradiated violet-dye-labeled stimulators and were cultured for 6 to 7 days. After the mixed lymphocyte reaction, proliferating CD3+CD4+CFSE-low and CD3+CD8+CFSE-low responder cells were FACS-sorted on a BD Influx sorter. The sequencing here drew on alloreactive CD4+ T cells from a mixed lymphocyte reaction culture, taken before intestinal transplant. The cell subset or site label of this sample denotes: CFSE-low proliferating T cells sorted from roughly 6-day pre-transplant mixed lymphocyte reaction (GvH or HvG direction). The sequence came from a human patient who received an intestinal transplant. Recombination connected TRBV11-1 to TRBJ2-1, with 12 middle bases fitting TRBD2. The DNA sequence is TGTGCCAGCAGCCCCCGGACTCTAGCGGGAGGGAAAGAGCAGTTCTTC. This sequence encodes CASSPRTLAGGKEQFF. This CDR3, with the reference TRBV11-1 and TRBJ2-1 proteins standing in past its ends, gives the full variable domain EAEVAQSPRYKITEKSQAVAFWCDPISGHATLYWYRQILGQGPELLVQFQDESVVDDSQLPKDRFSAERLKGVDSTLKIQPAELGDSAMYLCASSPRTLAGGKEQFFGPGTRLTVL.